The clone carrying this T cell receptor beta chain was counted a few times. No antigen is known for it. V dropped 0 bases and J dropped 7; count of bases not matched to a gene: 8. There are 16 residues in the CDR3. Germline loops: CDR1 GTSNPN, CDR2 SVGIG (reference sequence). The sample comes from a study of beta chain features in type 1 diabetes. Expressed TCRB transcripts got sequenced, as all isolated RNA was reverse transcribed. Repertoires were generated with immunoSEQ multiplex PCR, while TCRdb's copy carries only in-frame clones and drops some. The table shows about 300,000 clones, with 7.5% to 9.5% occurring only once. General study points: Among type 1 diabetes patients, VDJ junctions had fewer insertions and more deletions. Among all four CD4+ subsets, Type 1 diabetes patients had TCRB CDR3s that were moderately but significantly shorter.

This receptor was taken from a woman in her late teens or twenties in good health. The chain links TRBV30 to TRBJ2-1; 11 positions agree with TRBD2. Specimen: central memory CD4+ T cells from blood. DNA of the CDR3: TGTGCCTGGAGTGTGCCGGCTAGCGGGAGGACGAATGAGCAGTTCTTC. Translated: CAWSVPASGRTNEQFF.